Below, 18 T cell receptor beta chains from the same sample are listed, as sequenced in a study of blood T cell repertoires in COVID-19. Method: immunoSEQ multiplex PCR; TCRdb's copy keeps in-frame clones and lacks some. The sample consists of approximately 230,000 clones, about 91% of them appearing once. The sequencing input was peripheral blood. The receptors here all came from a woman in her 30s with COVID-19, enrolled during active disease.

This clone was detected only once. This rearrangement joins TRBV12-5 to TRBJ2-7; possibly TRBD2 for D (6 bases). Germline loops: CDR1 LGHNT, CDR2 FRNRAP. Trimming took off 7 bases at V and 0 bases at J, with 13 bases between the two ends. The CDR3 totals 14 residues. CDR3: CASAQGLDSYEQYV. CDR3 bases: TGTGCTAGTGCTCAGGGACTGGACTCCTACGAGCAGTACGTC.

V usage is TRBV4-3 and J usage is TRBJ2-1, with D possibly TRBD2 on 6 matching bases. CDR3 size: 15 residues. Germline lookup yields CDR1 LGHNA and CDR2 YSLEER. Trimming took off 0 bases at V and 1 base at J, with 7 bases between the two ends. The CDR3, as DNA: TGCGCCAGCAGCCAAGACGGGGGATCCTACAATGAGCAGTTCTTC. It codes for CASSQDGGSYNEQFF.

The chain couples TRBV28 to TRBJ2-1; D is ambiguous. The length of the CDR3 is 13 residues. V lost 3 bases and J 7 bases, leaving 10 bases between the germline ends. Germline V gene data show CDR1 as MDHEN and CDR2 as SYDVKM. The CDR3 protein is CASSFEDGNEQFF. Here the CDR3 DNA reads TGTGCCAGCAGTTTTGAGGATGGGAATGAGCAGTTCTTC.

CDR3: CAISDSGGDYNEQFF. CDR3 nucleotides: TGTGCCATCAGTGATAGCGGGGGGGACTACAATGAGCAGTTCTTC. The chain recombines TRBV10-3 with TRBJ2-1; TRBD2 matches 11 bases. With V trimmed by 3 bases and J by 3 bases, 1 base remained unmatched. The CDR3 consists of 15 residues. CDR1 and CDR2 from the germline V gene are ENHRY and SYGVKD.

The V call is TRBV5-1, the J call TRBJ2-1; 8 nucleotides line up with TRBD2. V shed 5 bases and J 3 bases; nucleotides not matched to a gene: 7. The CDR3 spans 15 residues. Germline V CDR1 and CDR2: SGHRS, YFSETQ. CDR3 amino acids: CASSSSGGFYNEQFF. The CDR3 DNA follows: TGCGCCAGCAGTTCAAGCGGGGGATTCTACAATGAGCAGTTCTTC.

J is TRBJ1-5 and V is TRBV2; 10 nucleotides line up with TRBD1. Trimming took 8 bases from V and 5 from J; bases not matched to a gene: 15. The CDR3 extends over 17 amino acids. Germline CDR1 reads SNHLY; CDR2 reads FYNNEI. CDR3 coding DNA: TGTGCCAGCGGGATCTCCCGGGACAGGGGCAGTCATCAGCCCCAGCATTTT. This codes for CASGISRDRGSHQPQHF.

This chain joins TRBV5-1 and TRBJ1-4, with TRBD1 matching over 8 bases. J lost 4 bases, V lost 3 bases, and 2 bases had no gene match. Germline CDR1 reads SGHRS; CDR2 reads YFSETQ. The CDR3 contains 14 residues. The CDR3 nucleotides read TGCGCCAGCAGCTGGACAGGGTTTAATGAAAAACTGTTTTTT. The encoded protein is CASSWTGFNEKLFF.

The chain combines TRBV5-5 with TRBJ2-2, with D possibly matching TRBD1 (5 bases). Trimming stripped 1 base from V and 4 bases from J, with 14 bases between. The V gene's germline CDR1 is SGHKS and CDR2 YYEKEE (reference sequence). The CDR3 contains 16 residues. CDR3 nucleotide sequence: TGTGCCAGCAGCTTGAGGGATAGGGGCCCCACCGGGGAGCTGTTTTTT. Protein: CASSLRDRGPTGELFF.

The rearrangement joins TRBV24-1 to TRBJ1-2, with 7 nucleotides matching TRBD1. After removal of 1 base from V and 2 bases from J, the junction contained 9 bases not matched to a gene. Germline loops: CDR1 KGHDR, CDR2 SFDVKD. The CDR3 loop spans 17 amino acids. The CDR3 region is CATSDFKTEGQNYGYTF. CDR3 in DNA: TGTGCCACCAGTGATTTCAAAACGGAGGGACAGAACTATGGCTACACCTTC.

Here the CDR3 reads CASSSSPLSPLHF. The DNA for the CDR3 is TGTGCCAGCAGTTCGAGTCCGCTTTCACCCCTCCACTTT. This rearrangement joins TRBV5-6 to TRBJ1-6; D is uncertain. With 5 bases removed from V and 9 bases from J, the gap between germline ends came to 12 bases. The CDR3 is made up of 13 amino acids. The germline V gene encodes CDR1 SGHDT and CDR2 YYEEEE.

The rearrangement joins TRBV5-4 to TRBJ2-1; 9 nucleotides line up with TRBD1. Germline CDR1 SGHNT, CDR2 YYREEE (reference sequence). With V trimmed by 3 bases and J by 6 bases, 7 bases remained unmatched. The CDR3 covers 15 residues. The CDR3: CASSSGQGNRNEQFF. The CDR3 DNA is TGTGCCAGCAGCTCGGGACAGGGCAATCGCAATGAGCAGTTCTTC.

This clone was counted a single time. This chain uses TRBV24-1 with TRBJ1-5; TRBD1 agrees at 12 bases. CDR3 length: 17 amino acids. V gave up 3 bases and J gave up 5 bases; unmatched junction bases: 7. Germline loops: CDR1 KGHDR, CDR2 SFDVKD. CDR3 nucleotides: TGTGCCACCAGTGATGCGGGACAGGGGGCCATCGATCAGCCCCAGCATTTT. Protein: CATSDAGQGAIDQPQHF.

The chain employs TRBV24-1 and TRBJ1-1, with D maybe TRBD1 (5 bases). The V gene's germline CDR1 is KGHDR and CDR2 SFDVKD. V shed 2 bases and J shed 5 bases, with 8 bases lying between them. This CDR3 has 13 residues. Here the CDR3 reads CATSDWGGTEAFF. CDR3 in DNA: TGTGCCACCAGTGATTGGGGGGGGACTGAAGCTTTCTTT.

This clone was seen just once. This rearrangement joins TRBV10-2 to TRBJ2-7, with 14 bases that match TRBD2. CDR3 length equals 16 residues. Trimming took 6 bases from V and 9 from J; bases not matched to a gene: 13. Germline-derived CDR1 and CDR2 are WSHSY and SAAADI. This CDR3 is CASRPGLAGAPRGQYF. CDR3 DNA sequence: TGCGCCAGCAGACCGGGACTAGCGGGAGCGCCACGCGGGCAGTACTTC.

In this sample, this clone turned up once. Here the CDR3 reads CASSLVRGLSSEAFF. CDR3 in DNA: TGTGCCAGCAGCTTAGTTAGGGGGTTGAGTTCTGAAGCTTTCTTT. This rearrangement joins TRBV7-9 to TRBJ1-1; D is possibly TRBD1 (6 bases). CDR1 is SEHNR, CDR2 FQNEAQ, per germline (reference sequence). This CDR3 has 15 residues. The germline V and J ends were trimmed by 1 base and 6 bases, with 15 bases remaining between them. The full variable domain, completed using reference TRBV7-9 and TRBJ1-1, is DTGVSQNPRHKITKRGQNVTFRCDPISEHNRLYWYRQTLGQGPEFLTYFQNEAQLEKSRLLSDRFSAERPKGSFSTLEIQRTEQGDSAMYLCASSLVRGLSSEAFFGQGTRLTVV.

The J gene is TRBJ2-5, the V gene TRBV15; D is unclear. The length of the CDR3 is 14 residues. CDR1 is LNHNV, CDR2 YYDKDF, per germline (reference sequence). V was pared by 3 bases and J by 1 base, with 9 bases between. The CDR3 DNA is TGTGCCACCAGCAGGGTTTGGAGCCAAGAGACCCAGTACTTC. It encodes CATSRVWSQETQYF.

This rearrangement joins TRBV18 to TRBJ2-7, with 9 bases matching TRBD1. Germline V lookup: CDR1 KGHSH, CDR2 LQKENI. The CDR3 is 16 amino acids. V lost 3 bases and J lost 6; bases outside the gene matches: 12. CDR3 residues: CASSPGQGKGRAEQYF. The CDR3 DNA reads as TGTGCCAGCTCACCGGGACAGGGTAAGGGTCGGGCCGAGCAGTACTTC.

This clone was seen only a few times. This rearrangement joins TRBV5-4 to TRBJ1-2; D gene uncertain. The germline gives CDR1 SGHNT, CDR2 YYREEE (reference sequence). Trimming removed 0 bases from V and 4 bases from J, with 10 bases in between. This CDR3 has 14 residues. CDR3 in amino acids: CASSLGAVRYGYTF. As DNA, the CDR3 is TGTGCCAGCAGCTTGGGGGCCGTACGCTATGGCTACACCTTC.